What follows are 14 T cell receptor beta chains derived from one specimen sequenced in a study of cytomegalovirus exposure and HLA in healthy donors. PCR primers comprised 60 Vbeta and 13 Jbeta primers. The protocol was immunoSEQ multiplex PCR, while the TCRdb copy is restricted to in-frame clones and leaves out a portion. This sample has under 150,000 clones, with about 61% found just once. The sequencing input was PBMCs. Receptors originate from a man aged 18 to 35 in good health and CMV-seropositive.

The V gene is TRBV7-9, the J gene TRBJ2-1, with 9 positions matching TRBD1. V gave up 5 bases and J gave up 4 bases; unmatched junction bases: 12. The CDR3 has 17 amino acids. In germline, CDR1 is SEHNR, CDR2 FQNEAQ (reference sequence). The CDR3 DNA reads TGTGCCAGCAGCGTCTCATTCGGGACAGGGTCATACAATGAGCAGTTCTTC. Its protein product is CASSVSFGTGSYNEQFF.

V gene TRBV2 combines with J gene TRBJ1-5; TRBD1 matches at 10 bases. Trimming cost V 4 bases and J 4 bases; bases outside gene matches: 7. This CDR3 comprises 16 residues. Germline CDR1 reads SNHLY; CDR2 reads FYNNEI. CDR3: CASSGTGGYWNQPQHF. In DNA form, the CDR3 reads TGTGCCAGCAGTGGGACAGGGGGATATTGGAATCAGCCCCAGCATTTT.

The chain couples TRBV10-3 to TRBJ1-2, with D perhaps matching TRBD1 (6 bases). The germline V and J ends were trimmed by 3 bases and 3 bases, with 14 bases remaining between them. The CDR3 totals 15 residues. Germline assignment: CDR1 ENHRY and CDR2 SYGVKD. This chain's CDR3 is CAISESGGLDYGYTF. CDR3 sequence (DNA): TGTGCCATCAGTGAATCGGGGGGCCTCGACTATGGCTACACCTTC.

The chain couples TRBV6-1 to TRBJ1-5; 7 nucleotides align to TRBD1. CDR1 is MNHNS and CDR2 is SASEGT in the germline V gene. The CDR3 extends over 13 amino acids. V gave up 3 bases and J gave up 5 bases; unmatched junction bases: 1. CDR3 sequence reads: CASSEQGDQPQHF. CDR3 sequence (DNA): TGTGCCAGCAGTGAGCAGGGGGATCAGCCCCAGCATTTT.

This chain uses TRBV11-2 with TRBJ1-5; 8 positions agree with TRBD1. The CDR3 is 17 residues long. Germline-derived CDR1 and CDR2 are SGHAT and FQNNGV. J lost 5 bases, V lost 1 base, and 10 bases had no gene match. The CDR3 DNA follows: TGTGCCAGCAGCTTAGGACAGGGGTCCGGGGGGTATCAGCCCCAGCATTTT. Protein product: CASSLGQGSGGYQPQHF. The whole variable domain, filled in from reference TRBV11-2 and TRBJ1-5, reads EAGVAQSPRYKIIEKRQSVAFWCNPISGHATLYWYQQILGQGPKLLIQFQNNGVVDDSQLPKDRFSAERLKGVDSTLKIQPAKLEDSAVYLCASSLGQGSGGYQPQHFGDGTRLSIL.

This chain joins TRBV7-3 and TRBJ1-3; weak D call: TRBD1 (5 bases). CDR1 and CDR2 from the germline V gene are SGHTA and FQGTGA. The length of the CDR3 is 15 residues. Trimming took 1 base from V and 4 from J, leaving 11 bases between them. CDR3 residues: CASSLSPGPGNTIYF. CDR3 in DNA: TGTGCCAGCAGCTTAAGTCCAGGGCCGGGAAACACCATATATTTT.

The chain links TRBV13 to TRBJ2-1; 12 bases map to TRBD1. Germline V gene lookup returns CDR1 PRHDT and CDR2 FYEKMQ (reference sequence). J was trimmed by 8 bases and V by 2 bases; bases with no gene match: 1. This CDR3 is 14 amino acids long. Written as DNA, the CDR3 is TGTGCCAGCAGCTTACGGGACAGGGGGCATGAGCAGTTCTTC. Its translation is CASSLRDRGHEQFF.

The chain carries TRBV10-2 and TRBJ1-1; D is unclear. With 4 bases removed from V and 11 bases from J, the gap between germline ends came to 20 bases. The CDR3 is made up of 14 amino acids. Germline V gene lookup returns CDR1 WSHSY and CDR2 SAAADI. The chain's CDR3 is CASSVGTSASGAFF. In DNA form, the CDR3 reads TGCGCCAGCAGTGTTGGCACCAGTGCCTCCGGGGCTTTCTTT.

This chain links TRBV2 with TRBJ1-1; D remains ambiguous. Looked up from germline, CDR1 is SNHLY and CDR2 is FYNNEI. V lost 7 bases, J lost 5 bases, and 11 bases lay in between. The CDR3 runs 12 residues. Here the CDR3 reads CASTPDWTEAFF. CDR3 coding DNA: TGTGCCAGCACCCCAGATTGGACTGAAGCTTTCTTT.

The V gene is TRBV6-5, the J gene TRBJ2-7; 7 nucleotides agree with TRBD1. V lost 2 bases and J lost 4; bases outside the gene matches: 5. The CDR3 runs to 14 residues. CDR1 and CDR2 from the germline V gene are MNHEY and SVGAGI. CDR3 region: CASSYGRDRYEQYF. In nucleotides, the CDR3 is TGTGCCAGCAGTTACGGCAGGGACAGATACGAGCAGTACTTC.

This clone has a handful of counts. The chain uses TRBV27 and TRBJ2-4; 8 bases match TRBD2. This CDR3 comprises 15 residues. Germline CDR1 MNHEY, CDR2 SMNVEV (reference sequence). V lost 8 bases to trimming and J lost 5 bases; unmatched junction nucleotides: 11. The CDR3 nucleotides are TGTGCCAGCGAGAAAGTTAATAGCGGGGAAAACATTCAGTACTTC. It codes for CASEKVNSGENIQYF.

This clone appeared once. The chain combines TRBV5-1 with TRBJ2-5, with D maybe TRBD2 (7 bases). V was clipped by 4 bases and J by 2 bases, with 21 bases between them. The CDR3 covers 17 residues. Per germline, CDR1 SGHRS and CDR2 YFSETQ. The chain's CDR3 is CASSLSPGGAGQETQYF. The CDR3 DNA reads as TGCGCCAGCAGCCTCTCGCCTGGGGGGGCCGGACAAGAGACCCAGTACTTC.

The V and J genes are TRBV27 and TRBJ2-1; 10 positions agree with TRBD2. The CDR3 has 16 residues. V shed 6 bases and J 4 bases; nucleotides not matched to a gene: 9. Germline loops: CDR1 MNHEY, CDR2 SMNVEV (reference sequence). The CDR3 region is CASSLRAGGKYNEQFF. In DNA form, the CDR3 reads TGTGCCAGCAGCCTCCGAGCGGGGGGGAAATACAATGAGCAGTTCTTC.

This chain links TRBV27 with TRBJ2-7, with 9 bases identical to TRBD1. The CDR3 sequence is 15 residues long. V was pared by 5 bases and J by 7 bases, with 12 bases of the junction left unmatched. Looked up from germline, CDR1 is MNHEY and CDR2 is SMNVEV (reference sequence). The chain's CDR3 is CASSTPGQGFREQYF. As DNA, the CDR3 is TGTGCCAGCAGTACCCCCGGACAGGGGTTTAGGGAGCAGTACTTC.